The subject of this entry is one T cell receptor (beta chain). The data were taken from a study of blood T cell repertoires in COVID-19. About the research overall: Acute-phase and convalescent COVID-19 samples originated in the United States, Italy and Spain. The cDNA or gDNA used as material had been derived from T cells, B-cell-depleted T cells, or PBMCs.

Authors' processing steps: Estimates of nucleated cell counts were drawn from the amplification of reference gene primers. Data came from immunoSEQ multiplex PCR; TCRdb stores just in-frame clones and leaves some out. D and trimming come from the DNA, and the V and J calls and clone size come from that table. The table has 300,000 to 400,000 clones, under 95% seen once. V lost 1 base to trimming and J lost 0 bases, with 12 bases between them. The V gene's germline CDR1 is SGHVS and CDR2 FQNEAQ. The CDR3 spans 16 residues. This clonotype originated in a woman younger than 30 who had recovered from COVID-19. This chain joins TRBV7-8 and TRBJ1-1; weak D call: TRBD1 (6 bases). Material: peripheral blood. The CDR3 protein is CASSLEFQGLNTEAFF. The CDR3 bases are TGTGCCAGCAGCTTAGAATTCCAGGGGCTGAACACTGAAGCTTTCTTT. Full variable domain (missing parts from reference TRBV7-8 and TRBJ1-1): GAGVSQSPRYKVAKRGQDVALRCDPISGHVSLFWYQQALGQGPEFLTYFQNEAQLDKSGLPSDRFFAERPEGSVSTLKIQRTQQEDSAVYLCASSLEFQGLNTEAFFGQGTRLTVV.